Below, 29 T cell receptor beta chains from the same sample are listed, as sequenced in a study of blood T cell repertoires in COVID-19. Assay: immunoSEQ multiplex PCR; the TCRdb copy retains only in-frame clones and omits some. This table has 300,000 to 350,000 clones, approximately 83% appearing once. Material for sequencing was PBMCs or T cells enriched from blood (not recorded which). These receptors originate from a woman aged 40 to 50 with acute COVID-19.

The chain combines TRBV13 with TRBJ2-3; unclear D gene. Deletions cut 3 bases from V and 2 bases from J, with 18 bases between. Germline CDR1 and CDR2: PRHDT and FYEKMQ (reference sequence). The CDR3 contains 17 residues. The CDR3: CASSFTGPLPNTDTQYF. The DNA of the CDR3 is TGTGCCAGCAGCTTTACTGGGCCTCTTCCTAACACAGATACGCAGTATTTT.

The V call is TRBV7-9, the J call TRBJ2-5; D ambiguous. V gave up 6 bases and J gave up 1 base, with 9 bases separating them. The CDR3 spans 13 residues. Germline assignment: CDR1 SEHNR and CDR2 FQNEAQ (reference sequence). The CDR3 DNA reads as TGTGCCAGCAGACTTAATCCCCAAGAGACCCAGTACTTC. As protein: CASRLNPQETQYF. Based on the CDR3 plus reference TRBV7-9 and TRBJ2-5, the full variable domain is DTGVSQNPRHKITKRGQNVTFRCDPISEHNRLYWYRQTLGQGPEFLTYFQNEAQLEKSRLLSDRFSAERPKGSFSTLEIQRTEQGDSAMYLCASRLNPQETQYFGPGTRLLVL.

V gene TRBV5-8 combines with J gene TRBJ2-5; 11 bases are shared with TRBD2. Unmatched junction bases numbered 10, after V lost 1 base and J lost 5 bases. Germline CDR1 SGHTS, CDR2 YDEGEE. The CDR3 has 17 amino acids. The CDR3 sequence: CASSLKASGRKQETQYF. CDR3 DNA sequence: TGTGCCAGCAGCTTGAAGGCTAGCGGGAGGAAGCAGGAGACCCAGTACTTC.

V usage is TRBV5-6 and J usage is TRBJ2-7; D gene unclear. V was cut by 4 bases and J by 4 bases, with 15 bases left in between. CDR1 is SGHDT and CDR2 is YYEEEE in the germline V gene. This CDR3 comprises 14 residues. CDR3 coding DNA: TGTGCCAGCAGCCTTCAGAATTCACAATACGAGCAGTACTTC. It codes for CASSLQNSQYEQYF.

This sequence joins TRBV5-4 and TRBJ1-1, with D possibly matching TRBD1 (5 bases). The V gene lost 0 bases and the J gene lost 7 bases, with 16 bases spanning the gap. CDR3 length: 15 residues. Germline CDR1 SGHNT, CDR2 YYREEE (reference sequence). The CDR3: CASSLGVAGNGEAFF. The DNA for the CDR3 is TGTGCCAGCAGCTTGGGCGTTGCAGGGAACGGTGAAGCTTTCTTT.

This chain connects TRBV3-1 (or the pseudogene TRBV3-2) to TRBJ1-2; D unclear. The CDR3 consists of 13 residues. Trimming stripped 0 bases from V and 6 bases from J, with 8 bases between. In germline, CDR1 is LGHDT, CDR2 YNNKEL (reference sequence). CDR3 nucleotide sequence: TGTGCCAGCAGCCAAGATCGGGGTAATGGCTACACCTTC. Translation: CASSQDRGNGYTF.

The V and J genes are TRBV6-5 and TRBJ2-1; possibly TRBD2 for D (6 bases). Germline V gene sequence: CDR1 MNHEY, CDR2 SVGAGI. The CDR3 spans 14 residues. V shed 5 bases and J shed 4 bases, with 12 bases lying between them. CDR3 sequence: CASSQGLEYNEQFF. In DNA form, the CDR3 reads TGTGCCAGCAGTCAGGGACTCGAATACAATGAGCAGTTCTTC.

The chain employs TRBV11-3 and TRBJ2-2; 9 bases align to TRBD1. The germline gives CDR1 SGHNT, CDR2 YENEEA. The CDR3 is made up of 15 amino acids. V shed 5 bases, J shed 1 base, and the junction held 2 bases outside the gene matches. CDR3 in amino acids: CASSQGQGNTGELFF. The CDR3 DNA is TGTGCCAGCAGCCAGGGACAGGGGAACACCGGGGAGCTGTTTTTT. The complete variable domain, with remaining parts taken from reference TRBV11-3 and TRBJ2-2, reads EAGVVQSPRYKIIEKKQPVAFWCNPISGHNTLYWYLQNLGQGPELLIRYENEEAVDDSQLPKDRFSAERLKGVDSTLKIQPAELGDSAVYLCASSQGQGNTGELFFGEGSRLTVL.

The chain uses TRBV11-2 and TRBJ1-1; possible D gene TRBD1, 6 bases. The germline V gene has CDR1 SGHAT and CDR2 FQNNGV. The CDR3 extends over 15 amino acids. V was trimmed by 6 bases and J by 1 base, leaving 15 bases between them. The CDR3 region has the DNA TGTGCCAGCAGACCATTACAGGGACAGAACACTGAAGCTTTCTTT. Translation gives CASRPLQGQNTEAFF. Full variable domain (outside the CDR3, taken from reference TRBV11-2 and TRBJ1-1): EAGVAQSPRYKIIEKRQSVAFWCNPISGHATLYWYQQILGQGPKLLIQFQNNGVVDDSQLPKDRFSAERLKGVDSTLKIQPAKLEDSAVYLCASRPLQGQNTEAFFGQGTRLTVV.

V and J are TRBV6-2 or TRBV6-3 and TRBJ2-1, with 7 bases fitting TRBD1. Germline values: CDR1 MNHEY, CDR2 SVGEGT. V was clipped by 5 bases and J by 5 bases; unmatched bases: 9. The CDR3 has 15 amino acids. The CDR3 region has the DNA TGTGCCAGCAGTCCCTACGGGACAGAGAACAATGAGCAGTTCTTC. Encoded protein: CASSPYGTENNEQFF.

Here the CDR3 DNA reads TGTGCCAGCAGCCAAGAACCCAGGGGTAACGAGCAGTACTTC. Its protein is CASSQEPRGNEQYF. The J gene is TRBJ2-7, the V gene TRBV4-2, with D possibly matching TRBD1 (6 bases). CDR1 LGHNA and CDR2 YNFKEQ come from the germline V gene. The CDR3 spans 14 residues. Between the trimmed V and J ends, which lost 0 bases and 5 bases, there was a span of 11 bases.

V gene TRBV7-6 combines with J gene TRBJ2-5, with 7 bases lining up with TRBD1. Germline V gene sequence: CDR1 SGHVS, CDR2 FNYEAQ. Losses at the gene ends were 6 bases for V and 0 bases for J; bases not matched to a gene: 7. CDR3 length: 15 residues. The CDR3 DNA is TGTGCCAGCAGAGGACAGGCCTTGTACCAAGAGACCCAGTACTTC. Translation: CASRGQALYQETQYF.

The rearrangement uses TRBV3-1 (or the pseudogene TRBV3-2) and TRBJ1-4; the D is unclear. The germline gives CDR1 LGHDT, CDR2 YNNKEL (reference sequence). The CDR3 consists of 12 residues. Trimming removed 4 bases from V and 8 bases from J, with 8 bases in between. The CDR3 nucleotides are TGTGCCAGCAGCCCGAGAAAAGAAAAACTGTTTTTT. Translating gives CASSPRKEKLFF.

V usage is TRBV9 and J usage is TRBJ2-3; D not certain. CDR3 length: 15 residues. The ends were cut back, 4 bases at V and 2 bases at J, with 14 bases in the middle. The germline V gene has CDR1 SGDLS and CDR2 YYNGEE. For the CDR3, the DNA is TGTGCCAGCAGCTCCTACGGCGGAATCACAGATACGCAGTATTTT. Amino acid sequence: CASSSYGGITDTQYF.

The chain has TRBV11-1 and TRBJ2-5; maybe TRBD2 (7 bases). Per the germline V gene, CDR1 is SGHAT and CDR2 is FQDESV (reference sequence). Trimming shortened V by 5 bases and J by 5 bases, and 15 bases separated the two germline ends. This CDR3 contains 14 residues. The CDR3 loop reads CASSLSRGGETQYF. CDR3 in DNA: TGTGCCAGCAGCCTAAGCAGGGGAGGGGAGACCCAGTACTTC.

The V and J genes are TRBV7-9 and TRBJ1-1, with a weak D call TRBD1 (6 bases). Germline assignment: CDR1 SEHNR and CDR2 FQNEAQ (reference sequence). This CDR3 spans 14 amino acids. The germline V and J ends were trimmed by 4 bases and 1 base, with 10 bases remaining between them. The CDR3 loop reads CASSYLGANTEAFF. The DNA for the CDR3 is TGTGCCAGCAGCTATCTGGGGGCGAACACTGAAGCTTTCTTT. The whole variable domain, filled in from reference TRBV7-9 and TRBJ1-1, reads DTGVSQNPRHKITKRGQNVTFRCDPISEHNRLYWYRQTLGQGPEFLTYFQNEAQLEKSRLLSDRFSAERPKGSFSTLEIQRTEQGDSAMYLCASSYLGANTEAFFGQGTRLTVV.

The gene calls are TRBV11-3 and TRBJ2-3; TRBD2 matches 13 bases. The CDR3 spans 15 residues. From germline, CDR1 is SGHNT and CDR2 YENEEA. J lost 4 bases, V lost 6 bases, and 4 bases had no gene match. The chain's CDR3 is CASRSLAGGPDTQYF. The CDR3 DNA sequence: TGTGCCAGCAGATCACTAGCGGGAGGGCCAGATACGCAGTATTTT.

The rearrangement joins TRBV5-6 to TRBJ1-4; 7 bases match TRBD1. This CDR3 is built from 15 residues. After removal of 4 bases from V and 4 bases from J, the junction contained 7 bases not matched to a gene. The germline V gene has CDR1 SGHDT and CDR2 YYEEEE. CDR3 region: CASSLGQAINEKLFF. The CDR3 DNA follows: TGTGCCAGCAGCCTCGGACAGGCCATTAATGAAAAACTGTTTTTT.

In regard to this clone: The sample holds other DNA sequences that translate to the same CDR3. The chain recombines TRBV12-3 or TRBV12-4 with TRBJ1-5; D gene ambiguous. The CDR3 runs 13 residues. Deletions cut 3 bases from V and 2 bases from J, with 5 bases between. The CDR3 reads CASSFGGNQPQHF. The CDR3 DNA reads TGTGCCAGCAGTTTCGGGGGCAATCAGCCCCAGCATTTT.

The rearrangement uses TRBV2 and TRBJ1-5; D is possibly TRBD1 (5 bases). CDR1 is SNHLY, CDR2 FYNNEI, per germline. Trimming stripped 5 bases from V and 7 bases from J, with 12 bases between. The CDR3 runs 13 residues. CDR3 sequence: CASSPRGSQPQHF. In DNA, the CDR3 is TGTGCCAGCAGTCCTAGGGGTTCCCAGCCCCAGCATTTT.

This chain uses TRBV15 with TRBJ2-5; 7 bases fit TRBD1. The CDR3 covers 17 residues. In germline, CDR1 is LNHNV, CDR2 YYDKDF (reference sequence). V was pared by 0 bases and J by 6 bases, with 13 bases of the junction left unmatched. CDR3: CATSRDGIRGTAKTQYF. The CDR3 DNA sequence: TGTGCCACCAGCAGAGATGGCATAAGGGGGACAGCCAAGACCCAGTACTTC.

J is TRBJ1-4 and V is TRBV19; 10 nucleotides agree with TRBD1. Germline V gene data show CDR1 as LNHDA and CDR2 as SQIVND (reference sequence). The ends lost 5 bases at V and 7 bases at J; junction bases unmatched: 7. The CDR3 covers 15 residues. The CDR3 reads CASSGVTGGSEKLFF. CDR3 coding DNA: TGTGCCAGTAGTGGAGTGACAGGGGGCTCTGAAAAACTGTTTTTT.

This rearrangement joins TRBV2 to TRBJ1-4, with no clear D. This CDR3 region has 15 residues. Per germline, CDR1 SNHLY and CDR2 FYNNEI. V was shortened by 2 bases and J by 1 base, with 8 bases between the two germline ends. CDR3 residues: CASSESRLTNEKLFF. CDR3 in DNA: TGTGCCAGCAGTGAATCGCGATTAACTAATGAAAAACTGTTTTTT.

This clone was observed a single time. The chain uses TRBV11-3 and TRBJ1-3, with D perhaps TRBD1 (5 bases). CDR1 is SGHNT and CDR2 is YENEEA in the germline V gene. The CDR3 is 14 amino acids. Between the trimmed V and J ends, which lost 2 bases and 2 bases, there was a span of 7 bases. CDR3 sequence (DNA): TGTGCCAGCAGCTTACAGGGTGCTGGAAACACCATATATTTT. Encoded protein: CASSLQGAGNTIYF.

The J gene is TRBJ2-1, the V gene TRBV5-1, with 10 bases lining up with TRBD2. The CDR3 spans 17 residues. Unmatched junction bases numbered 4, after V lost 0 bases and J lost 1 base. CDR1 SGHRS and CDR2 YFSETQ come from the germline V gene. The CDR3: CASSLAGSGRSYNEQFF. The CDR3 DNA is TGCGCCAGCAGCTTGGCCGGTAGCGGGAGGTCCTACAATGAGCAGTTCTTC.

This clone showed up just a few times. The chain combines TRBV6-2 or TRBV6-3 with TRBJ1-1; 7 nucleotides match TRBD1. J was trimmed by 0 bases and V by 5 bases; bases with no gene match: 6. From germline, CDR1 is MNHEY and CDR2 SVGEGT. This CDR3 is built from 15 residues. The CDR3 protein is CASSPQQGLNTEAFF. The CDR3 DNA is TGTGCCAGCAGTCCACAACAGGGGCTGAACACTGAAGCTTTCTTT.

The count of this clone is one. This chain links TRBV7-9 with TRBJ2-3; 7 bases line up with TRBD1. Trimming took 5 bases from V and 4 from J; bases not matched to a gene: 6. The CDR3 spans 14 residues. CDR1 and CDR2 from the germline V gene are SEHNR and FQNEAQ (reference sequence). The CDR3 is CASSLTGLADTQYF. The CDR3 bases are TGTGCCAGCAGCCTGACAGGGTTGGCAGATACGCAGTATTTT.

The chain carries TRBV27 and TRBJ1-6; no clear D. Germline CDR1 reads MNHEY; CDR2 reads SMNVEV (reference sequence). Trimming took 6 bases from V and 3 from J, leaving 6 bases between them. The CDR3 runs 13 residues. The CDR3 DNA follows: TGTGCCAGCAGCCGGGACTATAATTCACCCCTCCACTTT. This sequence encodes CASSRDYNSPLHF.

V and J are TRBV6-5 and TRBJ1-6, with 11 positions matching TRBD1. J was trimmed by 9 bases and V by 8 bases; bases with no gene match: 6. The germline CDR1 and CDR2 sequences are MNHEY and SVGAGI. The CDR3 consists of 14 residues. In DNA, the CDR3 is TGTGCCAGCGGGCGGGACAGGGGGATTTCACCCCTCCACTTT. It encodes CASGRDRGISPLHF.